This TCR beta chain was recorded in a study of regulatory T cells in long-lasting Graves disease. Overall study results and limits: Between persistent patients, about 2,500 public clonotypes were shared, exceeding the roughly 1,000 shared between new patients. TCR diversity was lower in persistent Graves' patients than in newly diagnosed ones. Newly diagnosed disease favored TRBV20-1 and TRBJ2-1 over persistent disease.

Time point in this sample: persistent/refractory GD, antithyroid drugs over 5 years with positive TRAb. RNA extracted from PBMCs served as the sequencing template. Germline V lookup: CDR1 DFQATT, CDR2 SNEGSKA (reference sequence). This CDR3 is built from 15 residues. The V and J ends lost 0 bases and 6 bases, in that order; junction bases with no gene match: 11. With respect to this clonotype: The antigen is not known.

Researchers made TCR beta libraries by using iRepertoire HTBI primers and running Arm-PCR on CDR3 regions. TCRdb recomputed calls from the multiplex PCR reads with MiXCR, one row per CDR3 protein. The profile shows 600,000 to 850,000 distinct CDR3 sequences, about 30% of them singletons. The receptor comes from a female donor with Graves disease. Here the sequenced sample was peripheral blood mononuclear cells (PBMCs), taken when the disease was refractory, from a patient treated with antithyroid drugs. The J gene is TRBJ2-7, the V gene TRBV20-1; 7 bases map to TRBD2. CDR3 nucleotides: TGCAGTGCTAGAGATCAAGGGGTGGGGAGGGCCGAGCAGTACTTC. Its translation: CSARDQGVGRAEQYF.